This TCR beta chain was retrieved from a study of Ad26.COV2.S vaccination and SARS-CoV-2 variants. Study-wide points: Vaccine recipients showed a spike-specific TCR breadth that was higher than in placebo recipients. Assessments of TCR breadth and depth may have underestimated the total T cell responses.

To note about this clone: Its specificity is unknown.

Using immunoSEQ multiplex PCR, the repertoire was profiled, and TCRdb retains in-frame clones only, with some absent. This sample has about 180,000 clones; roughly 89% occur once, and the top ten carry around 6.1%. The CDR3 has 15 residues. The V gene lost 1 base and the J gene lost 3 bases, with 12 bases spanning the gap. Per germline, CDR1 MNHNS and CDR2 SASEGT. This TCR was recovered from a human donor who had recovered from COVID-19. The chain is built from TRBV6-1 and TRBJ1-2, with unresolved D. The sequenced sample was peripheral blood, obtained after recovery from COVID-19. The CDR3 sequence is CASSEGVPGDYGYTF. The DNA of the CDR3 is TGTGCCAGCAGTGAAGGGGTCCCGGGTGACTATGGCTACACCTTC.